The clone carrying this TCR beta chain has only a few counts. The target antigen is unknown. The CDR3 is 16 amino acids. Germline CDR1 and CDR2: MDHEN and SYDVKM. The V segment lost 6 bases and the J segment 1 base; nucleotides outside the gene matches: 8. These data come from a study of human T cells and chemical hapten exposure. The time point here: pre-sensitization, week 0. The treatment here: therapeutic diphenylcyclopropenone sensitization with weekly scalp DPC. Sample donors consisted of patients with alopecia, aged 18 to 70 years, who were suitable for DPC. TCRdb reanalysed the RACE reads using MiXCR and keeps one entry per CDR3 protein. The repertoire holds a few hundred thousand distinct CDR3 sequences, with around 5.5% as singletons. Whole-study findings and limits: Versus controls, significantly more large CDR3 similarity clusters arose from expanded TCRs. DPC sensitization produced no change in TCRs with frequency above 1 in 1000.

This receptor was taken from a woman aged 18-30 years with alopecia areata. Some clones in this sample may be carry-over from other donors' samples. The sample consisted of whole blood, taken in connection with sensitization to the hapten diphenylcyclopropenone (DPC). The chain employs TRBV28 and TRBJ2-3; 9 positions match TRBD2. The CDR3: CASSFPERGGTDTQYF. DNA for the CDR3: TGTGCCAGCAGCTTCCCGGAGCGGGGGGGCACAGATACGCAGTATTTT. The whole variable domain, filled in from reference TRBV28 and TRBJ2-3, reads DVKVTQSSRYLVKRTGEKVFLECVQDMDHENMFWYRQDPGLGLRLIYFSYDVKMKEKGDIPEGYSVSREKKERFSLILESASTNQTSMYLCASSFPERGGTDTQYFGPGTRLTVL.